This T cell receptor (beta chain) was recorded in a study of cytomegalovirus exposure and HLA in healthy donors. In the PCR, 60 Vbeta and 13 Jbeta primers were used. Original analysis: Unique TCR beta chains totaled roughly 80 million in a later count, with around 10 million of them shared. Data came from immunoSEQ multiplex PCR; TCRdb stores just in-frame clones and leaves some out. V, J and clone size reflect that table, while D and trimming were determined from the DNA. The table has about 200,000 clones, roughly four fifths seen once. Germline V lookup: CDR1 SGHTS, CDR2 YDEGEE. V lost 4 bases and J 6 bases, leaving 23 bases between the germline ends. CDR3 length equals 17 residues.

Material: PBMCs. The receptor was derived from a woman between 35 and 50 years old in good health and CMV-seronegative. J is TRBJ2-1 and V is TRBV5-8, with D perhaps TRBD1 (6 bases). The CDR3 DNA reads TGTGCCAGCAGCCTATGGAAGGGGCAGGGGCCGGTCAATGAGCAGTTCTTC. Translating it yields CASSLWKGQGPVNEQFF.